The clone carrying this TCR beta chain turned up a few times. Preparation methods for the bulk TCR libraries were those previously described, with listed TCR primers. One entry per CDR3 protein results from TCRdb running MiXCR on the PCR reads. The data show about 640,000 distinct CDR3 sequences, about 20% seen once. This entry belongs to a study of molecular identifiers for immune sequencing clone quantification. The germline V gene has CDR1 LNHDA and CDR2 SQIVND (reference sequence). The CDR3 contains 14 residues. V lost 6 bases and J lost 2, with 10 bases in between. The source is a human donor in good health. Some libraries in this study had Jurkat cell RNA spiked in. The J gene is TRBJ2-2, the V gene TRBV19; D is perhaps TRBD1 (5 bases). The sequenced sample consisted of naive CD8+ T cells from blood, with Jurkat cell RNA spiked in. The subset here: FACS-sorted CD8+CD4-CCR7+CD45RA+ naive T cells. CDR3 DNA sequence: TGTGCCAGTAGACCTGACAGAAACACCGGGGAGCTGTTTTTT. It translates to CASRPDRNTGELFF. The complete variable domain, with remaining parts taken from reference TRBV19 and TRBJ2-2, reads DGGITQSPKYLFRKEGQNVTLSCEQNLNHDAMYWYRQDPGQGLRLIYYSQIVNDFQKGDIAEGYSVSREKKESFPLTVTSAQKNPTAFYLCASRPDRNTGELFFGEGSRLTVL.